One sample yielded the 21 T cell receptor beta chains listed below, sequenced in a study of blood T cell repertoires in COVID-19. The data were produced by immunoSEQ multiplex PCR, yet TCRdb's version contains in-frame clones alone and is incomplete. Among fewer than 450,000 clones, more than 75% were seen once, and the ten largest hold around 3.5%. Source material: peripheral blood. These receptors all come from a woman aged 18-30 years who had recovered from COVID-19.

The CDR3 nucleotides read TGTGCCAGCAGCTTAGCGGGCGCCAGGGGAGCTGAAGCTTTCTTT. Protein product: CASSLAGARGAEAFF. The chain employs TRBV7-2 and TRBJ1-1; D possibly corresponds to TRBD1 (6 bases). CDR1 SGHTA and CDR2 FQGNSA come from the germline V gene. Trimming cost V 0 bases and J 6 bases, with 14 bases left between them. The CDR3 runs to 15 residues.

The chain uses TRBV12-5 and TRBJ2-1, with TRBD2 matching 8 bases. Losses at the gene ends were 0 bases for V and 2 bases for J; bases not matched to a gene: 6. Germline CDR1 is LGHNT and CDR2 is FRNRAP. The CDR3 has 17 amino acids. CDR3 DNA: TGTGCTAGTGGTTTGGTGTTCAGCGGGAGACCCTACAATGAGCAGTTCTTC. Translating gives CASGLVFSGRPYNEQFF.

The CDR3 here is CASSQEFREGGNTF. In nucleotides, the CDR3 is TGCGCCAGCAGCCAAGAATTCAGGGAAGGTGGTAACACCTTC. This chain joins TRBV4-3 and TRBJ1-2; D is possibly TRBD1 (5 bases). Germline assignment: CDR1 LGHNA and CDR2 YSLEER. The length of the CDR3 is 14 residues. V was cut by 0 bases and J by 12 bases, with 17 bases left in between.

The chain couples TRBV5-6 to TRBJ2-7; D might be TRBD1 (5 bases). Germline CDR1 reads SGHDT; CDR2 reads YYEEEE. The CDR3 runs to 18 residues. The germline V and J ends were trimmed by 1 base and 2 bases, with 22 bases remaining between them. The CDR3 DNA sequence: TGTGCCAGCAGCTTGCCCCCAACGAGTGTCGACAGTACCTACGAGCAGTACGTC. The encoded protein is CASSLPPTSVDSTYEQYV.

Notes on this clone: Other DNA sequences of this sample code for an identical CDR3. The chain employs TRBV19 and TRBJ2-2; 7 bases agree with TRBD1. V dropped 6 bases and J dropped 0; count of bases not matched to a gene: 1. The CDR3 contains 14 residues. The germline CDR1 and CDR2 sequences are LNHDA and SQIVND (reference sequence). CDR3 protein: CASSTGANTGELFF. CDR3 in DNA: TGTGCCAGTAGCACAGGGGCGAACACCGGGGAGCTGTTTTTT. Drawing the rest from reference TRBV19 and TRBJ2-2, the complete variable domain is DGGITQSPKYLFRKEGQNVTLSCEQNLNHDAMYWYRQDPGQGLRLIYYSQIVNDFQKGDIAEGYSVSREKKESFPLTVTSAQKNPTAFYLCASSTGANTGELFFGEGSRLTVL.

This sequence joins TRBV18 and TRBJ1-3; weak D call: TRBD1 (6 bases). This CDR3 spans 14 amino acids. V was pared by 2 bases and J by 2 bases, with 7 bases between. The germline V gene encodes CDR1 KGHSH and CDR2 LQKENI. CDR3 region: CASSPGGTGNTIYF. The CDR3 coding sequence is TGTGCCAGCTCACCAGGGGGCACTGGAAACACCATATATTTT.

The V gene is TRBV24-1, the J gene TRBJ2-3; 10 bases are shared with TRBD2. The CDR3 is 16 residues long. CDR1 is KGHDR and CDR2 is SFDVKD in the germline V gene. J lost 7 bases, V lost 0 bases, and 6 bases had no gene match. The CDR3 reads CATSDLASGSKNTQYF. DNA of the CDR3: TGTGCCACCAGTGATTTGGCTAGCGGGAGTAAGAATACGCAGTATTTT.

This clone was seen a single time. V is TRBV6-1 and J is TRBJ2-1; TRBD2 agrees at 7 bases. Germline assignment: CDR1 MNHNS and CDR2 SASEGT. The CDR3 is 16 residues long. The V segment lost 2 bases and the J segment 4 bases; nucleotides outside the gene matches: 8. For the CDR3, the DNA is TGTGCCAGCAGTGAACTGTGGGGGGGAACTTACAATGAGCAGTTCTTC. It codes for CASSELWGGTYNEQFF.

V and J are TRBV4-3 and TRBJ1-6; perhaps TRBD1 as D (5 bases). In germline, CDR1 is LGHNA, CDR2 YSLEER. Trimming removed 1 base at V and 13 bases at J, with 8 bases between. The CDR3 extends over 12 amino acids. Written as DNA, the CDR3 is TGCGCCAGCAGCCAAGGGCGGGGGCCCCTCCACTTT. Protein: CASSQGRGPLHF.

This clone was counted a single time. V gene TRBV5-4 combines with J gene TRBJ2-7; tentatively, D is TRBD2 (6 bases). This CDR3 is 13 amino acids long. V lost 4 bases and J 6 bases, leaving 14 bases between the germline ends. Germline CDR1 reads SGHNT; CDR2 reads YYREEE (reference sequence). CDR3 nucleotides: TGTGCCAGCAGCCCCGAAGGGCGGGGCGAGCAGTACGTC. Translation: CASSPEGRGEQYV.

The CDR3 loop is CASSNGQDGVGQPQHF. CDR3 DNA: TGTGCCAGCAGTAACGGACAGGATGGCGTTGGTCAGCCCCAGCATTTT. The chain combines TRBV2 with TRBJ1-5; TRBD1 aligns across 7 bases. The CDR3 is 16 residues long. The germline V gene encodes CDR1 SNHLY and CDR2 FYNNEI. V shed 5 bases and J 6 bases; nucleotides not matched to a gene: 13. Supplemented by reference TRBV2 and TRBJ1-5, the full variable domain reads EPEVTQTPSHQVTQMGQEVILRCVPISNHLYFYWYRQILGQKVEFLVSFYNNEISEKSEIFDDQFSVERPDGSNFTLKIRSTKLEDSAMYFCASSNGQDGVGQPQHFGDGTRLSIL.

V is TRBV5-1 and J is TRBJ1-2, with TRBD1 identical over 11 bases. V was pared by 4 bases and J by 2 bases, with 4 bases of the junction left unmatched. Germline CDR1 is SGHRS and CDR2 is YFSETQ. This CDR3 has 15 amino acids. CDR3 residues: CASSAGQGVNYGYTF. As DNA, the CDR3 is TGCGCCAGCAGCGCGGGACAGGGGGTCAACTATGGCTACACCTTC. The variable domain in full, completed from reference TRBV5-1 and TRBJ1-2, reads KAGVTQTPRYLIKTRGQQVTLSCSPISGHRSVSWYQQTPGQGLQFLFEYFSETQRNKGNFPGRFSGRQFSNSRSEMNVSTLELGDSALYLCASSAGQGVNYGYTFGSGTRLTVV.

With regard to this clone: Other DNA sequences from this sample encode an identical CDR3 as well. V and J are TRBV19 and TRBJ2-1, with TRBD2 as a possible D gene (5 bases). The CDR3 loop spans 11 amino acids. V was pared by 2 bases and J by 10 bases, with 6 bases between. The germline CDR1 and CDR2 sequences are LNHDA and SQIVND (reference sequence). In DNA form, the CDR3 reads TGTGCCAGTAGTATACGGGGAGAGCAGTTCTTC. Its translation is CASSIRGEQFF.

The chain recombines TRBV4-1 with TRBJ2-1; 8 nucleotides line up with TRBD2. J was trimmed by 0 bases and V by 0 bases; bases with no gene match: 7. This CDR3 contains 18 residues. Germline V lookup: CDR1 MGHRA, CDR2 YSYEKL. The CDR3 DNA is TGCGCCAGCAGCCAAGAGGCTTCCGGGACTAGCTCCTACAATGAGCAGTTCTTC. Translating gives CASSQEASGTSSYNEQFF.

This rearrangement joins TRBV3-1 (or the pseudogene TRBV3-2) to TRBJ2-1, with 7 bases identical to TRBD2. Per the germline V gene, CDR1 is LGHDT and CDR2 is YNNKEL (reference sequence). Unmatched junction bases numbered 2, after V lost 4 bases and J lost 5 bases. The CDR3 totals 13 residues. The CDR3 protein is CASSLAGDNEQFF. CDR3 in DNA: TGTGCCAGCAGCCTAGCGGGTGACAATGAGCAGTTCTTC.

J is TRBJ2-1 and V is TRBV18, with 7 positions matching TRBD2. CDR3 length: 16 residues. V dropped 2 bases and J dropped 0; count of bases not matched to a gene: 4. CDR1 and CDR2 (germline): KGHSH, LQKENI. CDR3: CASSPAGGSSYNEQFF. The CDR3 DNA sequence: TGTGCCAGCTCACCAGCGGGCGGGAGCTCCTACAATGAGCAGTTCTTC.

V usage is TRBV5-1 and J usage is TRBJ1-5; 9 positions match TRBD1. There are 16 residues in the CDR3. Trimming at V came to 0 bases and at J to 6 bases, leaving 7 bases not matched to a gene. Germline-derived CDR1 and CDR2 are SGHRS and YFSETQ. The CDR3 here is CASSLGGTGSGQPQHF. CDR3 nucleotides: TGCGCCAGCAGCTTGGGGGGGACAGGGTCAGGTCAGCCCCAGCATTTT.

The chain is built from TRBV5-1 and TRBJ2-1; 13 bases match TRBD2. Germline CDR1 and CDR2: SGHRS and YFSETQ. The J segment lost 6 bases and the V segment lost 0 bases, leaving 6 bases of the junction unmatched. The CDR3 runs 17 residues. The CDR3 DNA reads as TGCGCCAGCAGCTTGGGGACTAGCGGGAGATTTGGCAATGAGCAGTTCTTC. It translates to CASSLGTSGRFGNEQFF.

CDR3 coding DNA: TGTGCCAGCAGCTCCCACAGGGTATGGAGTCAGCCCCAGCATTTT. Translated, it gives CASSSHRVWSQPQHF. V gene TRBV7-8 combines with J gene TRBJ1-5; TRBD1 might be the D (6 bases). CDR3 size: 15 residues. Trimming took 4 bases from V and 6 from J, leaving 16 bases between them. CDR1 and CDR2 (germline): SGHVS, FQNEAQ.

The genes are TRBV9 and TRBJ2-1, with TRBD2 matching 10 bases. The CDR3 consists of 17 residues. The V gene's germline CDR1 is SGDLS and CDR2 YYNGEE. V was clipped by 0 bases and J by 5 bases; unmatched bases: 8. The CDR3 DNA follows: TGTGCCAGCAGCGTAGCCCTAGCGGGAGCGAGCGACAATGAGCAGTTCTTC. This encodes CASSVALAGASDNEQFF.

The rearrangement links TRBV6-2 or TRBV6-3 to TRBJ2-7; 12 nucleotides line up with TRBD2. Germline values: CDR1 MNHEY, CDR2 SVGEGT. The trim removed 2 bases at V and 2 bases at J, leaving 13 bases unmatched. This CDR3 contains 19 residues. The CDR3 region is CASSYGSWTTSGGTYEQYV. In nucleotides, the CDR3 is TGTGCCAGCAGTTACGGCTCCTGGACTACTAGCGGGGGGACCTACGAGCAGTACGTC.